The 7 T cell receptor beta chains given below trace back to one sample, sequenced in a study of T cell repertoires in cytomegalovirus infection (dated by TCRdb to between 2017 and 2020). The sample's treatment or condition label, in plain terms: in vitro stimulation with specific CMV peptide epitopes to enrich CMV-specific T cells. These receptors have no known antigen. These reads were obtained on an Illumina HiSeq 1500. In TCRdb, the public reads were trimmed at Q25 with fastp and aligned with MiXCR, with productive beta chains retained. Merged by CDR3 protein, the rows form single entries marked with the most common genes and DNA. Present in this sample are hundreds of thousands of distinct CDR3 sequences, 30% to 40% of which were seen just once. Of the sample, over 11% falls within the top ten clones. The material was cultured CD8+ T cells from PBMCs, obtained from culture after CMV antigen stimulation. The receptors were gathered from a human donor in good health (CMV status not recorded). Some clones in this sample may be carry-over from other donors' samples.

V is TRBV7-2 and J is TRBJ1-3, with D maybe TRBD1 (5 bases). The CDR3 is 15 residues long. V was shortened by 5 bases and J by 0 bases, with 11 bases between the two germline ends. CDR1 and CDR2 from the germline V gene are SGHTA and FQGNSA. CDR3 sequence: CASSRQTSSGNTIYF. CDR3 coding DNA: TGTGCCAGCAGCCGACAGACTAGCTCTGGAAACACCATATATTTT.

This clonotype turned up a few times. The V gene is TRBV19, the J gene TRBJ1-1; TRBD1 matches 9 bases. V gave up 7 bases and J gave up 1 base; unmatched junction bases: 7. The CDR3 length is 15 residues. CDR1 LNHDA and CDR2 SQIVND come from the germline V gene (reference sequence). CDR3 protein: CASITGTGPNTEAFF. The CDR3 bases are TGTGCCAGTATCACCGGGACAGGGCCGAACACTGAAGCTTTCTTT.

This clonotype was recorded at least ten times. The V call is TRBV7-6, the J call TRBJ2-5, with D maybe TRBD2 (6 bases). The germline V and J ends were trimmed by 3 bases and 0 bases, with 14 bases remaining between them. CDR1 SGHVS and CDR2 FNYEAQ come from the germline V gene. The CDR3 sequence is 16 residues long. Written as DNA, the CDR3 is TGTGCCAGCAGCTTCAGGGCGGGGCCGTACCAAGAGACCCAGTACTTC. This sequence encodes CASSFRAGPYQETQYF.

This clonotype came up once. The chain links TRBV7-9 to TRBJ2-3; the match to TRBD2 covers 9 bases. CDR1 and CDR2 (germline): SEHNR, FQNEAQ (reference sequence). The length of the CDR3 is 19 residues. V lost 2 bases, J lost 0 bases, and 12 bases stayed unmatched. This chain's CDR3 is CASSLLASGGPPSTDTQYF. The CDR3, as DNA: TGTGCCAGCAGCTTATTGGCGAGCGGGGGGCCCCCTAGCACAGATACGCAGTATTTT.

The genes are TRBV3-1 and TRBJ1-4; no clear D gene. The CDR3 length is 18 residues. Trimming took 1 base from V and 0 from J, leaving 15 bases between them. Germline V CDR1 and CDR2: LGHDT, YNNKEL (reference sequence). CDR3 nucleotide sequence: TGTGCCAGCAGCCAAGGACTGGGAGACCTTGCAACTAATGAAAAACTGTTTTTT. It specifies CASSQGLGDLATNEKLFF.

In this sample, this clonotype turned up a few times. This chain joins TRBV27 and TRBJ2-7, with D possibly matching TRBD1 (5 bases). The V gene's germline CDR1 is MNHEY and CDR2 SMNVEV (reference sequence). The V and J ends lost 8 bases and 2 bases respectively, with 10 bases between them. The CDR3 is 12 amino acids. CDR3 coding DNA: TGTGCCAGCTGGGGCAGTACCTACGAGCAGTACGTC. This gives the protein CASWGSTYEQYV.

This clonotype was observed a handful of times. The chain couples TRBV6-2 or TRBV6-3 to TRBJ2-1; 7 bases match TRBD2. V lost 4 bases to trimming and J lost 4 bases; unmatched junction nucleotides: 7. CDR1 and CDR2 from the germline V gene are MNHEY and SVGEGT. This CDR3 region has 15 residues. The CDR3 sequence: CASSLSGTFYNEQFF. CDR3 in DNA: TGTGCCAGCAGTTTGAGCGGGACGTTTTACAATGAGCAGTTCTTC.